This T cell receptor (beta chain) was found in a study of Ad26.COV2.S vaccination and SARS-CoV-2 variants. Study details: The COV1001 Ad26.COV2.S trial arm included the donor.

As for treatment: some 20 received Ad26.COV2.S at low or high dose, single or two shots; 5 received placebo; per-sample allocation not given. Following the first vaccine or placebo injection, samples were taken on day 63. Donation came from an adult in Boston who was aged 18-55 years. TCRdb's copy holds only in-frame clones and misses some; the assay was immunoSEQ multiplex PCR. The sample holds more than 300,000 clones; about 86% are singletons and the top ten take 1.5% to 2%. Germline loops: CDR1 SGDLS, CDR2 YYNGEE. This CDR3 spans 18 amino acids. The junction had 11 bases not matched to a gene; V was cut back by 3 bases and J by 0 bases. The table lists this clone with a count of one.

This specimen was peripheral blood, taken in a trial of Ad26.COV2.S vaccine versus placebo. This chain uses TRBV9 with TRBJ1-4; 7 bases map to TRBD1. The receptor's source is a person aged 18-65 years who received the Ad26.COV2.S COVID-19 vaccine or a placebo. The CDR3 region is CASSADPDRRSTNEKLFF. CDR3 coding DNA: TGTGCCAGCAGCGCCGACCCGGACAGGCGTTCAACTAATGAAAAACTGTTTTTT.